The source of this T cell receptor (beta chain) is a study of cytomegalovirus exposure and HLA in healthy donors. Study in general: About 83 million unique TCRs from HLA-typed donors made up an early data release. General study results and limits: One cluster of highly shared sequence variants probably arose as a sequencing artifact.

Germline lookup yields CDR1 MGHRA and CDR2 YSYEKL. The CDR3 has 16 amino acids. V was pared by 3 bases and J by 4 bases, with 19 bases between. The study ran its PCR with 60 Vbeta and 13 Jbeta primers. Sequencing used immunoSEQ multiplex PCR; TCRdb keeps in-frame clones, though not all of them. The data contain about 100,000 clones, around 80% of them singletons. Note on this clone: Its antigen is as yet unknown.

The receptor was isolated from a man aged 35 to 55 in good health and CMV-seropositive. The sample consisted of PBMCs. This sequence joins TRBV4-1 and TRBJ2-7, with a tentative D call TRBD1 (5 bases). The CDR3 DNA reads TGCGCCAGCAGCCAGGGCGGCGGACAAGGAGTATACGAGCAGTACTTC. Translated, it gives CASSQGGGQGVYEQYF.